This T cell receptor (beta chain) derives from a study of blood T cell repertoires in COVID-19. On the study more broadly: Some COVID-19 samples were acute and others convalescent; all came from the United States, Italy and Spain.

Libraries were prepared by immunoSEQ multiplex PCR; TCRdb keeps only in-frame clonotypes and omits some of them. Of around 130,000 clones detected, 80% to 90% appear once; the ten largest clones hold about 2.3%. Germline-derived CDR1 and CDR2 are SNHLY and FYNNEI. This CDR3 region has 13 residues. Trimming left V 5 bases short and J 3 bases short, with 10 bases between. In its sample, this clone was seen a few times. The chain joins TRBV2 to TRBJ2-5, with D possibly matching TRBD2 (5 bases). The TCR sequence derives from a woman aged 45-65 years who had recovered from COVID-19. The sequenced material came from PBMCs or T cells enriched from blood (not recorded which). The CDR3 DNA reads TGTGCCAGCAGTCCCGAGCGGAAAGAGACCCAGTACTTC. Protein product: CASSPERKETQYF.